This T cell receptor (beta chain) was profiled in a study of molecular identifiers for immune sequencing clone quantification. Whole-study results and caveats: Spiked Jurkat TCR RNA equivalent to one cell was reportedly detectable in approximately 980,000 naive cells.

Concerning this clonotype itself: The antigen is not known.

Naive CD8 libraries used about 19,000 to 1,000,000 sorted cells and 10%, 30% or 50% RNA. Listed TCR primers and previously described methods were used for bulk TCR libraries. TCRdb itself ran the PCR reads through MiXCR, one entry per CDR3 protein. Of 250,000 to 400,000 distinct CDR3 sequences listed, roughly 23% are singletons. Trimming cost V 6 bases and J 5 bases, with 14 bases left between them. Germline values: CDR1 MNHEY, CDR2 SVGEGT. There are 13 residues in the CDR3. Sequences were obtained from naive CD8+ T cells from blood, with Jurkat cell RNA spiked in. Subset given: FACS-sorted CD8+CD4-CCR7+CD45RA+ naive T cells. This chain links TRBV6-2 or TRBV6-3 with TRBJ2-7, with D perhaps given as TRBD1 or TRBD2 (7 bases each). The receptor comes from a human donor in good health. Some libraries in this study had Jurkat cell RNA spiked in. Written as DNA, the CDR3 is TGTGCCAGCAGGGGGACAGCGGGAAACGAGCAGTACTTC. This encodes CASRGTAGNEQYF.